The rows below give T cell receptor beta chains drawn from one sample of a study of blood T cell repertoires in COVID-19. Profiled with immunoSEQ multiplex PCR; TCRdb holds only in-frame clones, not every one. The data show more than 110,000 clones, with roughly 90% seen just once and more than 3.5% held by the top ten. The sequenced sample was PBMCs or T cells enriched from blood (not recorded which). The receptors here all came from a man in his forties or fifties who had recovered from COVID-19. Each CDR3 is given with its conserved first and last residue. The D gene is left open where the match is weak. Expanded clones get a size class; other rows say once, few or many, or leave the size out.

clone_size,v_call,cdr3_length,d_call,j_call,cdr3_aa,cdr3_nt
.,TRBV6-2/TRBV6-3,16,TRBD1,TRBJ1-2,CASSDPPGTANYGYTF,TGTGCCAGCAGTGACCCCCCAGGGACAGCTAACTATGGCTACACCTTC
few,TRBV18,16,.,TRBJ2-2,CASSRQTPANTGELFF,TGTGCCAGCTCGCGACAGACCCCCGCGAACACCGGGGAGCTGTTTTTT
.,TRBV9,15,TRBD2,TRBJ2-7,CASSVATSGRDEQYF,TGTGCCAGCAGCGTAGCGACTAGCGGGAGAGACGAGCAGTACTTC
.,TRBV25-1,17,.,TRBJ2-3,CASSEWAWEQSTDTQYF,TGTGCCAGCAGTGAATGGGCGTGGGAGCAAAGCACAGATACGCAGTATTTT
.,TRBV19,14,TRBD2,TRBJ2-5,CATSWTSGVKTQYF,TGTGCCACCTCCTGGACTAGCGGGGTGAAGACCCAGTACTTC
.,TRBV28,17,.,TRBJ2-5,CASSLFRPTRVRQTQYF,TGTGCCAGCAGTTTATTTCGTCCCACACGTGTGCGGCAGACCCAGTACTTC
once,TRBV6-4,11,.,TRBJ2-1,CATGVGDEQFF,TGTGCCACAGGGGTCGGTGATGAGCAGTTCTTC
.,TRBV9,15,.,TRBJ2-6,CASSVKGSGANVLTF,TGTGCCAGCAGCGTCAAGGGGTCTGGGGCCAACGTCCTGACTTTC
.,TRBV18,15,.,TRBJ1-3,CASSPPGQIGNTIYF,TGTGCCAGCTCACCACCGGGACAAATTGGAAACACCATATATTTT
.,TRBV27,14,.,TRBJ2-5,CASSLSSQQETQYF,TGTGCCAGCAGTTTATCATCACAGCAAGAGACCCAGTACTTC
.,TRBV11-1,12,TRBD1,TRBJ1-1,CASSVDRDEAFF,TGTGCCAGCAGCGTAGACAGGGATGAAGCTTTCTTT
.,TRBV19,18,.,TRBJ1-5,CASSMGGEGFFLNQPQHF,TGTGCCAGTAGTATGGGCGGGGAAGGATTTTTTCTCAATCAGCCCCAGCATTTT
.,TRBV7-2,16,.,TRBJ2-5,CASSSSRRGYQETQYF,TGTGCCAGCAGCTCCTCACGACGAGGGTACCAAGAGACCCAGTACTTC
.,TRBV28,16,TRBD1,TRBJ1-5,CASRKRPGTGVQPQHF,TGTGCCAGCAGAAAACGACCCGGGACAGGGGTTCAGCCCCAGCATTTT
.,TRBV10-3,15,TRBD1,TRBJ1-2,CAIKTGVNFNYGYTF,TGTGCCATAAAGACAGGGGTTAATTTTAACTATGGCTACACCTTC
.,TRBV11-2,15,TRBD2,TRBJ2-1,CASSISGGSYNEQFF,TGTGCCAGCAGCATCAGCGGGGGGTCCTACAATGAGCAGTTCTTC
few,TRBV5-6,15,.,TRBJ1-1,CASSALGGPNTEAFF,TGTGCCAGCAGCGCCCTCGGGGGTCCTAACACTGAAGCTTTCTTT
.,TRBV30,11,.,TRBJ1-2,CALESGSGYTF,TGTGCCCTGGAATCGGGGTCGGGCTACACCTTC
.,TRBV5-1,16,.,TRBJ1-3,CASTLGDTNSGNTIYF,TGCGCCAGCACACTGGGGGACACGAACTCTGGAAACACCATATATTTT
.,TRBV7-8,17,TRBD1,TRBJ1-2,CASSFSSLGQGAFGYTF,TGTGCCAGCAGCTTCAGCTCCCTAGGACAGGGGGCTTTTGGCTACACCTTC
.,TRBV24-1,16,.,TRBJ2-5,CATSGKAGSTPETQYF,TGTGCCACCAGTGGAAAGGCGGGCTCAACCCCAGAGACCCAGTACTTC
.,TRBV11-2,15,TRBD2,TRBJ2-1,CASKQPGLAYNEQFF,TGTGCCAGCAAACAACCGGGACTAGCTTACAATGAGCAGTTCTTC
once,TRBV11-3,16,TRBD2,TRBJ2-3,CASSTGTSGAVDTQYF,TGTGCCAGCAGCACCGGGACTAGCGGTGCAGTAGATACGCAGTATTTT
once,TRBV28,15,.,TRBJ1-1,CASSLLTDFNTEAFF,TGTGCCAGCAGTTTATTGACAGACTTCAACACTGAAGCTTTCTTT
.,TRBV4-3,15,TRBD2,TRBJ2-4,CASSQPGLGRNIQYF,TGCGCCAGCAGCCAACCCGGACTAGGAAGAAACATTCAGTACTTC
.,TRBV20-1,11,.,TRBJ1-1,CSARDQRGAFF,TGCAGTGCTAGAGACCAGAGAGGAGCTTTCTTT
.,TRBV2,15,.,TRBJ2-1,CASTVGQSLYNEQFF,TGTGCCAGCACGGTTGGACAGAGCCTTTACAATGAGCAGTTCTTC
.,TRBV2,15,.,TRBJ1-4,CASSEGGDGDEKLFF,TGTGCCAGCAGTGAAGGGGGGGATGGGGATGAAAAACTGTTTTTT
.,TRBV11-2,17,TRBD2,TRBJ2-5,CASSSGTSGSAGETQYF,TGTGCCAGCAGTTCCGGGACTAGCGGGAGCGCTGGAGAGACCCAGTACTTC
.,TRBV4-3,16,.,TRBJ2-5,CASSRRASSWGETQYF,TGCGCCAGCAGCCGGCGGGCTAGCAGCTGGGGAGAGACCCAGTACTTC
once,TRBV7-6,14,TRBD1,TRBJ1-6,CASSPDRVYSPLHF,TGTGCCAGCAGCCCGGACAGGGTTTATTCACCCCTCCACTTT
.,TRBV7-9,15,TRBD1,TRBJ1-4,CASSPGQGTNEKLFF,TGTGCCAGCAGCCCGGGACAGGGGACTAATGAAAAACTGTTTTTT
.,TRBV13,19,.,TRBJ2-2,CASSLSLRFSGVNTGELFF,TGTGCCAGCAGCTTATCGCTCCGATTTAGCGGAGTAAACACCGGGGAGCTGTTTTTT
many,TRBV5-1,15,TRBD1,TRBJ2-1,CASSLVTGAYNEQFF,TGCGCCAGCAGCTTGGTGACAGGGGCCTACAATGAGCAGTTCTTC
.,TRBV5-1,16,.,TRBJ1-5,CASSPGGEASNQPQHF,TGCGCCAGCAGCCCCGGGGGGGAAGCAAGCAATCAGCCCCAGCATTTT
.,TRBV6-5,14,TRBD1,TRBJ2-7,CASSLRDRGYEQYF,TGTGCCAGCAGTCTCCGGGACAGGGGATACGAGCAGTACTTC
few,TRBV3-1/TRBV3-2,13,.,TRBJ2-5,CASSRMSLATQYF,TGTGCCAGCAGTCGCATGAGCCTAGCGACCCAGTACTTC
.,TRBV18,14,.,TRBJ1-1,CASSPSRVNTEAFF,TGTGCCAGCTCGCCATCCAGGGTGAACACTGAAGCTTTCTTT
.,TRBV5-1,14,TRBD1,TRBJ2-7,CASSLGDSSYEQYF,TGCGCCAGCAGCTTGGGGGACAGCTCCTACGAGCAGTACTTC
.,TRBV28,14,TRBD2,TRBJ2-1,CASSERGSYNEQFF,TGTGCCAGTTCGGAGCGGGGCTCCTACAATGAGCAGTTCTTC
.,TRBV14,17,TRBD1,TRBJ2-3,CASSQDATGYMTDTQYF,TGTGCCAGCAGCCAAGACGCGACAGGGTACATGACAGATACGCAGTATTTT
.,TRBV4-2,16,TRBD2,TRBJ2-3,CASSQDHSGGADTQYF,TGTGCCAGCAGCCAAGATCATAGCGGGGGGGCAGATACGCAGTATTTT
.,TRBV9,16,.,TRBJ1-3,CASSVSTGYSGNTIYF,TGTGCCAGCAGCGTATCTACAGGGTACTCTGGAAACACCATATATTTT
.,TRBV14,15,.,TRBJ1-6,CASSQDLGPNSPLHF,TGTGCCAGCAGCCAAGATCTAGGCCCTAATTCACCCCTCCACTTT
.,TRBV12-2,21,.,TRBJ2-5,CASRLGRSHKQGDLWGETQYF,TGTGCAAGTCGCTTAGGTCGGAGCCACAAACAGGGGGATTTATGGGGAGAGACCCAGTACTTC
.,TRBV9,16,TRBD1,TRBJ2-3,CASSAGQRISTDTQYF,TGTGCCAGCAGCGCGGGACAGAGGATAAGCACAGATACGCAGTATTTT
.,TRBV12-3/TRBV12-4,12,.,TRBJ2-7,CASSLDNYEQYF,TGTGCCAGCAGTTTGGACAATTACGAGCAGTACTTC
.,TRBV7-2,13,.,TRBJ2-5,CASSLTAQETQYF,TGTGCCAGCAGCTTGACAGCCCAAGAGACCCAGTACTTC
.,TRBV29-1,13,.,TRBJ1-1,CSVTQGRGTEAFF,TGCAGCGTGACCCAGGGTAGGGGTACTGAAGCTTTCTTT
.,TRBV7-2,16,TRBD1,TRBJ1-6,CASSRVGGQGNSPLHF,TGTGCCAGCAGCCGGGTCGGGGGACAGGGGAATTCACCCCTCCACTTT
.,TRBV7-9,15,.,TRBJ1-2,CASSGPEVGSYGYTF,TGTGCCAGCAGCGGTCCGGAGGTGGGCTCCTATGGCTACACCTTC
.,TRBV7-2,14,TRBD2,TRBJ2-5,CASSFQRGAETQYF,TGTGCCAGCAGCTTTCAGCGGGGGGCGGAGACCCAGTACTTC